The TCR beta chain described here comes from a study of CD8 T cells in ankylosing spondylitis. TCRdb re-derived calls from the 5' RACE reads in MiXCR, one entry per CDR3 protein. The data hold approximately 260,000 distinct CDR3 sequences, with over 15% observed a single time. Trimming took off 2 bases at V and 1 base at J, with 5 bases between the two ends. CDR1 is GTSNPN, CDR2 SVGIG, per germline (reference sequence). The CDR3 loop spans 13 amino acids. The clonotype originates from a male donor with ankylosing spondylitis or in good health (not recorded which). The chain combines TRBV30 with TRBJ2-2; no firm D call. The sequenced sample consisted of blood, either unsorted or a sorted T cell fraction (not recorded which). The CDR3 DNA follows: TGTGCCTGGAGTTGGCAGAACACCGGGGAGCTGTTTTTT. Its protein product is CAWSWQNTGELFF.